This T cell receptor (beta chain) was documented in a study of regulatory T cells in long-lasting Graves disease. For the study at large: Antithyroid drugs had been taken under 3 months by newly diagnosed Graves' patients. Study conclusions and caveats: Persistent disease was associated with favored TRBV28 usage and with favored use of TRBJ1-2 and TRBJ2-5.

To make TCR beta libraries, researchers used iRepertoire HTBI primers and Arm-PCR of CDR3 regions. TCRdb itself ran the multiplex PCR reads through MiXCR, one entry per CDR3 protein. The data show under 700,000 distinct CDR3 sequences, about 16% seen once. This clonotype turned up a few times. The antigen is not known. V dropped 7 bases and J dropped 0 bases, with 7 bases sitting between them. Germline CDR1 LNHNV, CDR2 YYDKDF (reference sequence). CDR3 size: 13 residues. The sample's time point: newly diagnosed GD, antithyroid drugs for less than 3 months. From RNA extracted from PBMCs, the TCR library was made. The same data also contributed to another study, on T cells in Graves' hyperthyroidism and ophthalmopathy. From that second work: Using the HTBI primer set, a first-round RT-PCR was run on the TCR CDR3.

The sequence derives from a woman aged 35-60 years with Graves disease. The rearrangement links TRBV15 to TRBJ1-3; no clear D. The input for sequencing was peripheral blood mononuclear cells (PBMCs), taken at new diagnosis, from a patient treated with antithyroid drugs. The CDR3 nucleotides read TGTGCCACCACCCTCTACTCTGGAAACACCATATATTTT. Its protein is CATTLYSGNTIYF.